The rows below give T cell receptor beta chains drawn from one sample of a study of T-cell memory formation after mild COVID-19. TCRdb processed the 5' RACE reads anew with MiXCR; each CDR3 protein has one entry. The repertoire has roughly 370,000 distinct CDR3 sequences, approximately 16% of them found once; the top ten carry about 22%. The sequencing input was PBMCs or a T cell subset sorted from them (not recorded which). The receptors derive from a man between 18 and 35 years old who had mild COVID-19 (a few samples of this study predate the infection). Cell type and time point are not known. CDR3s include the opening cysteine and the closing phenylalanine or tryptophan. Each record gives: V gene, J gene, CDR3 protein.

>TRBV12-3/TRBV12-4|TRBJ2-1
CASSRSGGAYNEQFF
>TRBV20-1|TRBJ1-5
CSASLWDQPQHF
>TRBV29-1|TRBJ2-5
CSVVGGIGETQYF
>TRBV9|TRBJ2-7
CASSVEAGGNHEQYF
>TRBV18|TRBJ1-6
CASSPQANSPLHF
>TRBV9|TRBJ2-7
CASSVAAGVSYEQYF
>TRBV4-3|TRBJ2-2
CASSLLTGTGNTGELFF
>TRBV4-1|TRBJ2-1
CASSHRYNEQFF
>TRBV29-1|TRBJ1-1
CSVDRPAEAFF
>TRBV12-3/TRBV12-4|TRBJ1-2
CASSRSLYGYTF
>TRBV6-5|TRBJ2-5
CASSYRRGGQETQYF
>TRBV11-3|TRBJ2-1
CASSLEQGGSSSYNEQFF
>TRBV4-2|TRBJ2-5
CASSQVGGSQETQYF
>TRBV27|TRBJ2-1
CASSFSGGPGEQFF
>TRBV9|TRBJ2-7
CASSAPYSRGLHEQYF
>TRBV7-2|TRBJ2-3
CASRGGGSTDTQYF
>TRBV6-4|TRBJ1-6
CASSVLYSSPLHF
>TRBV5-1|TRBJ1-1
CASRNWIRQGAPEAFF
>TRBV7-8|TRBJ1-5
CASSVEVRTDQPQHF
>TRBV4-1|TRBJ1-5
CASSQVILDGVTRNQPQHF
>TRBV30|TRBJ2-7
CAWSALAAGTVSYEQYF
>TRBV7-3|TRBJ1-1
CASSLSTLLNTEAFF
>TRBV7-2|TRBJ1-1
CASRTGQRNTEAFF
>TRBV6-5|TRBJ2-1
CASSYSRRLRAGFYNEQFF
>TRBV7-9|TRBJ2-7
CASSSTNEAGGITF
>TRBV24-1|TRBJ2-1
CATSVPGFEQFF
>TRBV7-3|TRBJ2-1
CASSLYNDNEQFF
>TRBV4-2|TRBJ1-4
CASSQVRGMARYVFF
>TRBV5-1|TRBJ2-1
CASSLIGEGEQFF